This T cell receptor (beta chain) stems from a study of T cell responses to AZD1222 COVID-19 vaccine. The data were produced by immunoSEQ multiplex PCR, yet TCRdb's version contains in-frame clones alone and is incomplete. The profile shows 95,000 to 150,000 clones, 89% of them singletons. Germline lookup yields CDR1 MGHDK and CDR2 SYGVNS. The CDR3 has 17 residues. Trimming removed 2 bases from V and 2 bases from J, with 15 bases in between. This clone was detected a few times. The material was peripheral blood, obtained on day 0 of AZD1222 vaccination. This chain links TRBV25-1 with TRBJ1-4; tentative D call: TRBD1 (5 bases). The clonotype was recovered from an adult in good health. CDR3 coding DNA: TGTGCCAGCAGTGAAAACTCGGCAGGGTGGACTAATGAAAAACTGTTTTTT. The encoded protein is CASSENSAGWTNEKLFF. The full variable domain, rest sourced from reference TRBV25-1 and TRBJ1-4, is EADIYQTPRYLVIGTGKKITLECSQTMGHDKMYWYQQDPGMELHLIHYSYGVNSTEKGDLSSESTVSRIRTEHFPLTLESARPSHTSQYLCASSENSAGWTNEKLFFGSGTQLSVL.